Here is one T cell receptor beta chain with its context. Antigen: not known. V shed 3 bases and J shed 3 bases, with 14 bases lying between them. Germline V CDR1 and CDR2: SEHNR, FQNEAQ (reference sequence). The CDR3 length is 15 residues. Some clones are missing from TCRdb's copy, which holds only in-frame ones; the method was immunoSEQ multiplex PCR. The sample has some 310,000 clones, roughly 88% seen once. The sample is drawn from a study of cytomegalovirus exposure and HLA in healthy donors. Study context: The roughly 110 validation repertoires were produced on the same platform as the approximately 620 repertoires of the first cohort. This was reported in a later analysis. The study, taken as a whole, reports: The tendency of first-cohort TCR clusters to co-occur in the approximately 110 validation repertoires was identified by a subsequent analysis. Testing in vitro showed a few CMV-associated chains specific for CMV antigens.

The donors formed part of the approximately 120-subject validation cohort, distinct from the roughly 700-subject first cohort. V gene TRBV7-9 combines with J gene TRBJ1-1; possibly TRBD1 for D (5 bases). The receptor was derived from a man aged 25 to 40 in good health and CMV-seronegative. Sequencing was done on a sample of PBMCs. In nucleotides, the CDR3 is TGTGCCAGCAGCTTTCCCTTGGGGGGTGACACTGAAGCTTTCTTT. It encodes CASSFPLGGDTEAFF.